These 10 T cell receptor beta chains share one sample of origin, sequenced in a study of T cell therapy after organ transplantation. Here immunoSEQ multiplex PCR was the method, and the copy in TCRdb shows in-frame clones only, minus some. The data hold roughly 48,000 clones, with 94% observed a single time. These receptors have no identified antigens. Here the sequenced sample was CD8+ T cells from blood, taken before autologous CMV-specific T cell therapy. The receptors were sampled from a human patient who had received a solid organ transplant and had CMV disease.

DNA of the CDR3: TGTGCCACCATCAAAGTGGGACATAACAATCAGCCCCAGCATTTT. Protein product: CATIKVGHNNQPQHF. This chain joins TRBV6-5 and TRBJ1-5; D might be TRBD1 (6 bases). The V end lost 10 bases, the J end lost 3 bases, and 19 bases lay between the germline ends. The CDR3 sequence is 15 residues long. CDR1 MNHEY and CDR2 SVGAGI come from the germline V gene.

As DNA, the CDR3 is TGTGCCACCAGCCCGAAAAGACAGGGACGTTCCTACGAGCAGTACTTC. Its protein product is CATSPKRQGRSYEQYF. This sequence joins TRBV15 and TRBJ2-7; 7 nucleotides align to TRBD1. Trimming removed 5 bases from V and 1 base from J; junction bases left unmatched: 11. The CDR3 length is 16 residues. CDR1 and CDR2 (germline): LNHNV, YYDKDF (reference sequence).

The rearrangement links TRBV5-1 to TRBJ1-2, with unresolved D. CDR1 is SGHRS, CDR2 YFSETQ, per germline. Trimming cost V 0 bases and J 6 bases, with 12 bases left between them. The length of the CDR3 is 14 residues. DNA for the CDR3: TGCGCCAGCAGCTTGGCCACCCCGGACGATGGCTACACCTTC. It specifies CASSLATPDDGYTF.

This rearrangement joins TRBV5-4 to TRBJ2-7; 8 bases fit TRBD2. Germline V gene lookup returns CDR1 SGHNT and CDR2 YYREEE (reference sequence). V lost 0 bases, J lost 2 bases, and 7 bases stayed unmatched. CDR3 length equals 16 residues. The CDR3 region is CASSLESGRSPYEQYF. The CDR3 DNA follows: TGTGCCAGCAGCTTGGAGAGCGGGAGATCCCCCTACGAGCAGTACTTC.

The genes are TRBV7-9 and TRBJ2-4; no firm D call. Germline V lookup: CDR1 SEHNR, CDR2 FQNEAQ (reference sequence). Trimming removed 5 bases from V and 8 bases from J, with 13 bases in between. The CDR3 runs 13 residues. CDR3 sequence: CASSPQFWYIQYF. For the CDR3, the DNA is TGTGCCAGCAGCCCACAATTCTGGTACATTCAGTACTTC.

The V gene is TRBV5-4, the J gene TRBJ1-1; perhaps TRBD1 as D (5 bases). Per germline, CDR1 SGHNT and CDR2 YYREEE (reference sequence). V was shortened by 1 base and J by 0 bases, with 16 bases between the two germline ends. This CDR3 spans 17 amino acids. CDR3 coding DNA: TGTGCCAGCAGCTTGTGGACCGGGGGTCACATGAACACTGAAGCTTTCTTT. Translating gives CASSLWTGGHMNTEAFF.

The chain recombines TRBV5-1 with TRBJ2-7; D gene unclear. CDR1 SGHRS and CDR2 YFSETQ come from the germline V gene. V was pared by 0 bases and J by 0 bases, with 7 bases between. The CDR3 is made up of 14 amino acids. The CDR3 sequence: CASSLGQSSYEQYF. CDR3 bases: TGCGCCAGCAGCTTGGGGCAGAGCTCCTACGAGCAGTACTTC.

This chain connects TRBV14 to TRBJ2-7; perhaps TRBD1 as D (6 bases). Trimming pared 1 base from V and 2 bases from J, leaving 12 bases between. Germline lookup yields CDR1 SGHDN and CDR2 FVKESK. CDR3 length: 15 residues. DNA for the CDR3: TGTGCCAGCAGCCAAGTCTCAGGGGACCCCTACGAGCAGTACTTC. Residues: CASSQVSGDPYEQYF.

This chain joins TRBV19 and TRBJ2-1; D is perhaps TRBD1 or TRBD2 (5 bases each). Per germline, CDR1 LNHDA and CDR2 SQIVND (reference sequence). Trimming left V 8 bases short and J 3 bases short, with 11 bases between. This CDR3 contains 13 residues. CDR3 DNA: TGTGCCAGTGGGACGGGGCTCTACAATGAGCAGTTCTTC. It yields the protein CASGTGLYNEQFF.

This chain uses TRBV2 with TRBJ2-7; no reliable D call. V was pared by 3 bases and J by 0 bases, with 0 bases between. The CDR3 is made up of 11 amino acids. Germline V lookup: CDR1 SNHLY, CDR2 FYNNEI. CDR3 in DNA: TGTGCCAGCAGTGACTCCTACGAGCAGTACTTC. Amino acids: CASSDSYEQYF.